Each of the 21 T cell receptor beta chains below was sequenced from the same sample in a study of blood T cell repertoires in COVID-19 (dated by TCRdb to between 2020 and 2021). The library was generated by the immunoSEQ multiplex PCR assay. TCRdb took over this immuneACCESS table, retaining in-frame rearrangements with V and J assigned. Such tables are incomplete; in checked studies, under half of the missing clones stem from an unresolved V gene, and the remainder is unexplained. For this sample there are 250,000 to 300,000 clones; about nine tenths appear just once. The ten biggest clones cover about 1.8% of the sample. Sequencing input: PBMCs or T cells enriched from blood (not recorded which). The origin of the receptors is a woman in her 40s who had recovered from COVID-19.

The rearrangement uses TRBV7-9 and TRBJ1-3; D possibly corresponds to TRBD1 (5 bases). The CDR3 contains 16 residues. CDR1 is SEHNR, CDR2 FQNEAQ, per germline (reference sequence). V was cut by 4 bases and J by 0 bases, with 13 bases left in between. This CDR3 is CASSSLTDSSGNTIYF. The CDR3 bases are TGTGCCAGCAGCTCTTTGACAGATAGCTCTGGAAACACCATATATTTT.

In DNA form, the CDR3 reads TGCGCCAGCAGCCGGGGAGGGGTAGAGACCCAGTACTTC. It translates to CASSRGGVETQYF. V and J are TRBV4-1 and TRBJ2-5; 7 bases map to TRBD2. The CDR3 sequence is 13 residues long. Trimming at V came to 4 bases and at J to 4 bases, leaving 3 bases not matched to a gene. CDR1 MGHRA and CDR2 YSYEKL come from the germline V gene.

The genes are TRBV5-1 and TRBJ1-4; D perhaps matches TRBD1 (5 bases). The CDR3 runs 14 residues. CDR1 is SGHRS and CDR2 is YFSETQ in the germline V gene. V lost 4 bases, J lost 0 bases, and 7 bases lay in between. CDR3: CASSQGSTNEKLFF. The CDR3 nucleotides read TGCGCCAGCAGCCAGGGATCAACTAATGAAAAACTGTTTTTT.

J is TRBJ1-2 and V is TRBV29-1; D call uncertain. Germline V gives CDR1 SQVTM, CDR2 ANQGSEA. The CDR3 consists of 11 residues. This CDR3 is CSGGDPYGYTF. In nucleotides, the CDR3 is TGCTCCGGCGGGGATCCCTATGGCTACACCTTC.

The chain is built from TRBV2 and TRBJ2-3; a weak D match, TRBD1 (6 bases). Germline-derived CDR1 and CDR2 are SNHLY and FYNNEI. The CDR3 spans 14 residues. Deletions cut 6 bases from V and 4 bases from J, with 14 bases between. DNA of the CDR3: TGTGCCAGCAGATGGCAGGGGAAACCAGATACGCAGTATTTT. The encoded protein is CASRWQGKPDTQYF.

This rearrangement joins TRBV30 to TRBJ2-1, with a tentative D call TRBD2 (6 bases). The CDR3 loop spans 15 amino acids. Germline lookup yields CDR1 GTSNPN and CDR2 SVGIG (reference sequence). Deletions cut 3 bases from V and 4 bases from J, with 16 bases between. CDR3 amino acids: CAWRHQGGAYNEQFF. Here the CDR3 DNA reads TGTGCCTGGAGGCACCAGGGAGGTGCGTACAATGAGCAGTTCTTC.

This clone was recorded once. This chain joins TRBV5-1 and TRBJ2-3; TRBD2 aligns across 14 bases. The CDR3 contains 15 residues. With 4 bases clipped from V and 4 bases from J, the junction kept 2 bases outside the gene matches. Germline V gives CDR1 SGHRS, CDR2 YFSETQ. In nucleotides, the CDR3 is TGCGCCAGCAGCCTGGGACTAGCGGGAGCAGATACGCAGTATTTT. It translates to CASSLGLAGADTQYF.

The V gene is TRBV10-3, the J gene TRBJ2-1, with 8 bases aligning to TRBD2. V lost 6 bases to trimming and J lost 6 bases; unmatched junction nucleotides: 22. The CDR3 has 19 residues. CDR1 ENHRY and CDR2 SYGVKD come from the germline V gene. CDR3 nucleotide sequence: TGTGCCATCAGGGATACAGGAACGGCGGGAGGTCAATTAGGCAATGAGCAGTTCTTC. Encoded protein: CAIRDTGTAGGQLGNEQFF.

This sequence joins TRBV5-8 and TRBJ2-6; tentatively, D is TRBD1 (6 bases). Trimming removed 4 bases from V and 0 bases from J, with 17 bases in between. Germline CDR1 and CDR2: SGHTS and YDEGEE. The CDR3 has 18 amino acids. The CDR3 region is CASSPWTAGSSGANVLTF. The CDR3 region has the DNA TGTGCCAGCAGCCCATGGACAGCTGGGAGCTCTGGGGCCAACGTCCTGACTTTC.

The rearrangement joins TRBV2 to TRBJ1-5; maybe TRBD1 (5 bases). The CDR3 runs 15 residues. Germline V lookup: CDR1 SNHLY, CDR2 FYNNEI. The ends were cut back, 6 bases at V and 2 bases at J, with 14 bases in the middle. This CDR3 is CASRGGKGGNQPQHF. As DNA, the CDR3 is TGTGCCAGCAGGGGGGGAAAGGGTGGCAATCAGCCCCAGCATTTT. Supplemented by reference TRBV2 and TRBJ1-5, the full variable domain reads EPEVTQTPSHQVTQMGQEVILRCVPISNHLYFYWYRQILGQKVEFLVSFYNNEISEKSEIFDDQFSVERPDGSNFTLKIRSTKLEDSAMYFCASRGGKGGNQPQHFGDGTRLSIL.

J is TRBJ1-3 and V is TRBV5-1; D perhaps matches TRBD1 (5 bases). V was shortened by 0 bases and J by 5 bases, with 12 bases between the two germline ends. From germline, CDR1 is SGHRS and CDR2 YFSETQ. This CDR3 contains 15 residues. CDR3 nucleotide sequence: TGCGCCAGCAGCTTGGAGTCGGGGGGACGAAACACCATATATTTT. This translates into CASSLESGGRNTIYF. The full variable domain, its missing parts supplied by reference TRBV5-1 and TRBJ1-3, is KAGVTQTPRYLIKTRGQQVTLSCSPISGHRSVSWYQQTPGQGLQFLFEYFSETQRNKGNFPGRFSGRQFSNSRSEMNVSTLELGDSALYLCASSLESGGRNTIYFGEGSWLTVV.

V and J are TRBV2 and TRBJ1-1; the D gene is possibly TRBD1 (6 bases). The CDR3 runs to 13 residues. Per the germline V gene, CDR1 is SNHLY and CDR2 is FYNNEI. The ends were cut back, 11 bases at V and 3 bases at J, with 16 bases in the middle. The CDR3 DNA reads TGTGCCGCTCGGGGGGCGTCGTACACTGAAGCTTTCTTT. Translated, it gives CAARGASYTEAFF.

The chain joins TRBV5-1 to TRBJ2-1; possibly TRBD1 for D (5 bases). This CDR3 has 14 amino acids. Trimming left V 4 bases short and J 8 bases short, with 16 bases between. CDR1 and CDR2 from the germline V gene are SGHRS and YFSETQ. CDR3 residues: CASSRAVGADEQFF. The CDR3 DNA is TGCGCCAGCAGCCGGGCCGTTGGGGCGGATGAGCAGTTCTTC.

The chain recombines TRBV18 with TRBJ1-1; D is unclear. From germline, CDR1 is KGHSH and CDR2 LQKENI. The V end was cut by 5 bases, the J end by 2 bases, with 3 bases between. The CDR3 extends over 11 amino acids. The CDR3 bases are TGTGCCAGCTCATCAAACACTGAAGCTTTCTTT. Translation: CASSSNTEAFF.

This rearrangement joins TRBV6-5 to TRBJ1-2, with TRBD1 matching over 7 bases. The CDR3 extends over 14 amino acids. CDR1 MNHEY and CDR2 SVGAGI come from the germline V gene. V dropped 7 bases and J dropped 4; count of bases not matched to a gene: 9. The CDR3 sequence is CASIPGQHFYGYTF. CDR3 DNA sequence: TGTGCCAGCATCCCGGGACAGCACTTCTATGGCTACACCTTC.

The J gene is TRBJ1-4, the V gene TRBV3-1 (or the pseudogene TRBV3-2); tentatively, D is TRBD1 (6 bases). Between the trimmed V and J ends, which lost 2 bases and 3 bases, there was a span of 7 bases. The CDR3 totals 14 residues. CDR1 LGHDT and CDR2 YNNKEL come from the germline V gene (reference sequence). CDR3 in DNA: TGTGCCAGCAGCCAAAGGACAGCTAATGAAAAACTGTTTTTT. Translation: CASSQRTANEKLFF.

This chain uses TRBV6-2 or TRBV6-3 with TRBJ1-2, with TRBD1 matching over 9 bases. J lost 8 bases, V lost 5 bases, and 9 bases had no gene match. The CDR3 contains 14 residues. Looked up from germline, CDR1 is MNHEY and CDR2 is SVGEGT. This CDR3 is CASSPGTGKKGYTF. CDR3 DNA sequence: TGTGCCAGCAGTCCCGGGACAGGGAAGAAGGGCTACACCTTC.

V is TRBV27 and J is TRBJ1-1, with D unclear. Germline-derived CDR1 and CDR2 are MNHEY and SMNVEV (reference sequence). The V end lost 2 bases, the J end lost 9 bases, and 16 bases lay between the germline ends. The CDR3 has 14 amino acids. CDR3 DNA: TGTGCCAGCAGTTTAATCGAGTCTATCCCCCAAGCTTTCTTT. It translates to CASSLIESIPQAFF.

Here the CDR3 reads CASCTTALTYEQYF. Written as DNA, the CDR3 is TGCGCCAGCTGTACGACAGCGCTAACCTACGAGCAGTACTTC. V gene TRBV10-1 combines with J gene TRBJ2-7; D may be TRBD1 (5 bases). Germline CDR1 WNHNN, CDR2 SYGVQD (reference sequence). This CDR3 contains 14 residues. Trimming removed 8 bases at V and 2 bases at J, with 16 bases between.

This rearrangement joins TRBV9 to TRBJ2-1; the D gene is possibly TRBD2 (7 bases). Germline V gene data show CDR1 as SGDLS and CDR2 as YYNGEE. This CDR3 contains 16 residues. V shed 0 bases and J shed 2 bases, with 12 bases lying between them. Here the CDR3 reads CASSVVGGGAYNEQFF. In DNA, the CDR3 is TGTGCCAGCAGCGTAGTAGGAGGGGGGGCCTACAATGAGCAGTTCTTC.

For the CDR3, the DNA is TGTGCCACACGGACAGGGGTGTTTAATAGCAATCAGCCCCAGCATTTT. It specifies CATRTGVFNSNQPQHF. The gene calls are TRBV19 and TRBJ1-5, with TRBD1 matching 9 bases. CDR1 and CDR2 (germline): LNHDA, SQIVND (reference sequence). This CDR3 contains 16 residues. With V trimmed by 10 bases and J by 0 bases, 10 bases remained unmatched.